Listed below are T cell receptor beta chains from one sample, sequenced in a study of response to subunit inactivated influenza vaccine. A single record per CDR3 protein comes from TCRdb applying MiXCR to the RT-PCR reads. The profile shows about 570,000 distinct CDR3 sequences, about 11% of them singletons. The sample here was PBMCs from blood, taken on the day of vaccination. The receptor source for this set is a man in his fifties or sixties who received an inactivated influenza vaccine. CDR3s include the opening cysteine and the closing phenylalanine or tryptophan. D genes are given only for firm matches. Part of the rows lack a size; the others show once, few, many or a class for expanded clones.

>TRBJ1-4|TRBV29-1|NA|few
TGCAGCGTTGCCGGGGGCCTTGCAACTAATGAAAAACTGTTTTTT
CSVAGGLATNEKLFF
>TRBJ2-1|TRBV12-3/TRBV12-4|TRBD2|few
TGTGCCAGCGGGACTGGACTAGCGGGAAGTAATGAGCAGTTCTTC
CASGTGLAGSNEQFF
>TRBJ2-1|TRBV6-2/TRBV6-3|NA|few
TGTGCCAGCAGACGCCAGGGAAGCGGGCCCTACAATGAGCAGTTCTTC
CASRRQGSGPYNEQFF
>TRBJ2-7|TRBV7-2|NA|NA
TGTGCCAGCAGCTTTGAGGTTTCCTACGAGCAGTACTTC
CASSFEVSYEQYF
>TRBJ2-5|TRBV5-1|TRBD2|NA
TGCGCCAGCAGCTTGGCCATCGGCGGGAGAATCGATCCCCGAACCCCAGAGACCCAGTACTTC
CASSLAIGGRIDPRTPETQYF
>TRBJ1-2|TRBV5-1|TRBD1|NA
TGCGCCAGCAGCTTATCCGGGACAGGGTCGGACTATGGCTACACCTTC
CASSLSGTGSDYGYTF
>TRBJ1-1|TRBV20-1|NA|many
TGCAGTGCTAGAGATCCAGGGAGGGGCACTGAAGCTTTCTTT
CSARDPGRGTEAFF
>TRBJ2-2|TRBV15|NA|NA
TGTGCCACCAGCAGAGAGAAGGGCCCGGCGGCCGGGGAGCTGTTTTTT
CATSREKGPAAGELFF
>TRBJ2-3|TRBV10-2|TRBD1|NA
TGCGCCAGCAGTCTTCACCGGGACAGGGGGACAGATACGCAGTATTTT
CASSLHRDRGTDTQYF
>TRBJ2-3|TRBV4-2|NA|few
TGTGCCAGCAGCCCGTCGGGATTAGCGCAGTATTTT
CASSPSGLAQYF
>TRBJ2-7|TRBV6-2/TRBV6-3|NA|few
TGTGCCAGCAGTCTTGAGCGGCAGTACTTC
CASSLERQYF
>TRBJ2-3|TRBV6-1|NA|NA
TGTGCCAGCAGTCAGCCCAGGTATTTT
CASSQPRYF
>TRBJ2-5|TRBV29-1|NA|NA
TGCAGCGTGGATACCGGGACGGAGTCCCTCGGGCGGGAGACCCAGTACTTC
CSVDTGTESLGRETQYF
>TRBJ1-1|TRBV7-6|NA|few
TGTGCCAGCAGCTTTAGGTACAACACTGAAGCTTTCTTT
CASSFRYNTEAFF
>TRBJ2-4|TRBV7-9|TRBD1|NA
TGTGCCAGCAGTATGGGACAGAAGCAGTACTTC
CASSMGQKQYF
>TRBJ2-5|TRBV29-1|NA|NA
TGCAGCGTTGCCGGGGCCAACGTAGAAAGGACCCAGTACTTC
CSVAGANVERTQYF
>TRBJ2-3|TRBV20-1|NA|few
TGCAGCGCGACCCGGGGCTATACGACTGGCACAGATACGCAGTATTTT
CSATRGYTTGTDTQYF
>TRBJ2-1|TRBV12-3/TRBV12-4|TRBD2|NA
TGTGCCAGCAGGGGAGGGGCGGAATTCTACAATGAGCAGTTCTTC
CASRGGAEFYNEQFF
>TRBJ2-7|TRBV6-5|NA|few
TGTGCCAGCAGTTACTTGCGGGACTCCCTCTACGAGCAGTACTTC
CASSYLRDSLYEQYF
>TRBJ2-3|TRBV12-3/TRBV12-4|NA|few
TGTGCCATTACCGACAGGACCACAGATACGCAGTATTTT
CAITDRTTDTQYF
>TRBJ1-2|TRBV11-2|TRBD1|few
TGTGCCAGCAGCTTAGGGTTCTCGTACGGGACAGGGAGTACCTATGGCTACACCTTC
CASSLGFSYGTGSTYGYTF
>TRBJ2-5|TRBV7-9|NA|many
TGTGCCAGCAGCTTAAATCTCCCACGGGAGACCCAGTACTTC
CASSLNLPRETQYF
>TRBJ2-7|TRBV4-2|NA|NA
TGTGCCAGCAGCCAAGTCCAACAGACCTACGAGCAGTACTTC
CASSQVQQTYEQYF
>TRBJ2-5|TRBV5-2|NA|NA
TGTGCCATGAGCTCACCGACTAGCGGGGGTAGGCAAGAGACCCAGTACTTC
CAMSSPTSGGRQETQYF
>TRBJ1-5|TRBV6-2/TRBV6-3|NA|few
TGTGCCAGCAGTTACTCGATTGCCAGGAGAAGCAATCAGCCCCAGCATTTT
CASSYSIARRSNQPQHF
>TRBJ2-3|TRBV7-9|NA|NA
TGTGCCAGCAGCCCAAAAATCGGGCAGGGGACAGATACGCAGTATTTT
CASSPKIGQGTDTQYF
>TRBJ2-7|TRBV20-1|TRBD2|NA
TGCAGTGCTAGGGCGGGACTAGCGGACCCCTTGGGGCAGTACTTC
CSARAGLADPLGQYF
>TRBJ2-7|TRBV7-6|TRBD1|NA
TGTGCCAGCAGCTCATTTGCGACCGGGACAGCCTACGAGCAGTACTTC
CASSSFATGTAYEQYF
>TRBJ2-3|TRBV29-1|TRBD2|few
TGCAGCGTTGAAAAGCGGGGGGGCTCAGATACGCAGTATTTT
CSVEKRGGSDTQYF
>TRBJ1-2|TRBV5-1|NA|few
TGCGCCAGCAGAAAACAGGGAAATGGGGCTGGCGGCTACACCTTC
CASRKQGNGAGGYTF
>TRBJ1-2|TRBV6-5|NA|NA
TGTGCCAGCAGTTTACGGACTACTGACAGACAAGCTAACTATGGCTACACCTTC
CASSLRTTDRQANYGYTF
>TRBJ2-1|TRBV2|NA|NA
TGTGCCAGCAGTGAATCAGGGCTGTCCTACAATGAGCAGTTCTTC
CASSESGLSYNEQFF
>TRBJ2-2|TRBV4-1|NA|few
TGCGCCAGCAGCCAATTTGGCACCGGGGAGCTGTTTTTT
CASSQFGTGELFF
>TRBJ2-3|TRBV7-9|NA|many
TGTGCCAGCAGCTTAGTTACTTCCACAGATACGCAGTATTTT
CASSLVTSTDTQYF
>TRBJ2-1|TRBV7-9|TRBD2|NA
TGTGCCAGCAGCTTAGAGGGACTAGCCAATGAGCAGTTCTTC
CASSLEGLANEQFF
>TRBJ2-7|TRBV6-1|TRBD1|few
TGTGCCAGCAGAAAGGACAGGGGGTCCTACGAGCAGTACTTC
CASRKDRGSYEQYF
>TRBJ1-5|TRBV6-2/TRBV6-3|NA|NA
TGTGCCAGCGCAACTGTTCGGCCAGGGACGACGTTACAGCCCCAGCATTTT
CASATVRPGTTLQPQHF
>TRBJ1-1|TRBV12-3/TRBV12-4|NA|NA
TGTGCCAGCAAAACACGCGCGGGAAACACTGAAGCTTTCTTT
CASKTRAGNTEAFF
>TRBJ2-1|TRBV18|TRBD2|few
TGTGCCAGCTCACCAAGGCTAGCGGGAGGTGCGAATGAGCAGTTCTTC
CASSPRLAGGANEQFF
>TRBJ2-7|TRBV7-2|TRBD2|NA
TGTGCCAGCAGCTTAATGGGACTAGCGGGAGCCTACGAGCAGTACTTC
CASSLMGLAGAYEQYF
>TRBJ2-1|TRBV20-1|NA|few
TGCAGTGCTCATGAGACGCGGCAGTTCTTC
CSAHETRQFF
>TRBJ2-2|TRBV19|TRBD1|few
TGTGCCAGTAGTATCGGAAAGGGGGCTTACACCGGGGAGCTGTTTTTT
CASSIGKGAYTGELFF
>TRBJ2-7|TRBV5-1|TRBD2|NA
TGCGCCAGCAGCTTGGTTGGGGGGGTGACCTACGAGCAGTACTTC
CASSLVGGVTYEQYF
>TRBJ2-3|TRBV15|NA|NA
TGTGCCACCTTCGACATATACACAGATACGCAGTATTTT
CATFDIYTDTQYF
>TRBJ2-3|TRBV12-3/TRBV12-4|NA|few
TGTGCCAGCAGGGCTGTGGGCAGCACAGATACGCAGTATTTT
CASRAVGSTDTQYF
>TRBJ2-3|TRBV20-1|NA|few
TGCAGTGCCCAAGAGATGTTAGCCACAGATACGCAGTATTTT
CSAQEMLATDTQYF
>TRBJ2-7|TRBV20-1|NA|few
TGCAGTGCCCGGCAATTTGGGGGAACCTACGAGCAGTACTTC
CSARQFGGTYEQYF
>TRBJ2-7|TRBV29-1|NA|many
TGCAGCGTTCGTGGCAGGGATTACGAGCAGTACTTC
CSVRGRDYEQYF
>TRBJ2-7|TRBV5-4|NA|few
TGTGCCAGCAGCTTGGCCCGGGGGGCCACGTCCACAACGTCCTACGAGCAGTACTTC
CASSLARGATSTTSYEQYF
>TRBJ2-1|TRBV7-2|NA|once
TGTGCCAGCAGCCGTTCCAGGGCAAGCTCCTACAATGAGCAGTTCTTC
CASSRSRASSYNEQFF
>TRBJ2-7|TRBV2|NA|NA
TGTGCCAGCAGTTCTGGGCGAGAGGTGGAGCAGTACTTC
CASSSGREVEQYF
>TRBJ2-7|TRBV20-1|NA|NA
TGCAGTGCGCCCCAATTAAGGACTGAGACCTACGAGCAGTACTTC
CSAPQLRTETYEQYF
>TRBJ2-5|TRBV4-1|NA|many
TGCGCCAGCAGCCAAGTACTCCAAGAGACCCAGTACTTC
CASSQVLQETQYF
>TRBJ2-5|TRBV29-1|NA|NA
TGCAGCGAGACTATCCGGGACGGAGGAAAAGAGACCCAGTACTTC
CSETIRDGGKETQYF
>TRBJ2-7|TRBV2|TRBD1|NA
TGTGCCAGCAGAGCAGGGACAGGGGGCATCTACGAGCAGTACTTC
CASRAGTGGIYEQYF
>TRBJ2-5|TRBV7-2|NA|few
TGTGCCAGCAGCTTAGGTTGGGGGTATGAAGAGACCCAGTACTTC
CASSLGWGYEETQYF
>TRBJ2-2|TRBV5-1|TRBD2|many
TGCGCCAGCAAGACGACTAGCGGAAACACCGGGGAGCTGTTTTTT
CASKTTSGNTGELFF
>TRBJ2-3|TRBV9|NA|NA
TGTGCCAGCAGCACCCGGGACACCAGGACAGATACGCAGTATTTT
CASSTRDTRTDTQYF
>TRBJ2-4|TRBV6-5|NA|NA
TGTGCCAGCAGTTCGGGACATTTAGCCAAAAACATTCAGTACTTC
CASSSGHLAKNIQYF
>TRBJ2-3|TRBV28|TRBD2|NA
TGTGCCAGCAGCAGGCGGGGGGGGCGGTCAGATACGCAGTATTTT
CASSRRGGRSDTQYF